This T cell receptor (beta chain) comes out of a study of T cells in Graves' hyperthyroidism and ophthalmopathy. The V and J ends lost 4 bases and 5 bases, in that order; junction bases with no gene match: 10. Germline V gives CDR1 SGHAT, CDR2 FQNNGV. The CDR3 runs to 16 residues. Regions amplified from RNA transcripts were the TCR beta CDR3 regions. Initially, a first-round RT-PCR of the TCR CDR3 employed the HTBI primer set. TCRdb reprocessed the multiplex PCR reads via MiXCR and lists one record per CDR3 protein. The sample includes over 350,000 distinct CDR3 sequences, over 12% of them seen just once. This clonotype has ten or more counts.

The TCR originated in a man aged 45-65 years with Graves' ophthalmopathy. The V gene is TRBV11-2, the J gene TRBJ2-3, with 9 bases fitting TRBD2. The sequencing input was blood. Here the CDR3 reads CASSSGASGTIDTQYF. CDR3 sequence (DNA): TGTGCCAGCAGCTCGGGGGCTAGCGGGACGATAGATACGCAGTATTTT. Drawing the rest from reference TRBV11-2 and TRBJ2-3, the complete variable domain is EAGVAQSPRYKIIEKRQSVAFWCNPISGHATLYWYQQILGQGPKLLIQFQNNGVVDDSQLPKDRFSAERLKGVDSTLKIQPAKLEDSAVYLCASSSGASGTIDTQYFGPGTRLTVL.